These T cell receptor beta chains were read from a single sample in a study of human T cells and chemical hapten exposure. TCRdb ran MiXCR on the RACE reads and lists one entry per CDR3 protein. The sample consists of some 250,000 distinct CDR3 sequences, 7.7% of them appearing once. Sequences were derived from whole blood, sampled in connection with sensitization to the hapten diphenylcyclopropenone (DPC). The receptor source for this set is a man aged 18 to 35 with alopecia areata. Some clones in this sample may be carry-over from other donors' samples. Each CDR3 is given with its conserved first and last residue. Rows give clone size only sometimes, using once, few, many, or a class for an expanded clone.

V gene	clone size	CDR3 protein
TRBV12-3/TRBV12-4	.	CASTGTGGNTIYF
TRBV9	.	CASSVATGDETQYF
TRBV5-1	many	CASSPDSAYEQYF
TRBV28	many	CASSPGPGHTMTYEQYF
TRBV7-6	few	CASSLAAGAYNEQFF
TRBV7-2	.	CASSTGTVRSHHSIQYF
TRBV7-2	few	CASSASFSTGTQYF
TRBV7-2	many	CASSLAMGREGYTF
TRBV7-9	.	CASGQGADTQYF
TRBV29-1	few	CSVDEGGYNEQFF
TRBV20-1	many	CSALSGGDGDTQYF
TRBV29-1	many	CSSLSSNYGYTF
TRBV6-2/TRBV6-3	few	CASSYPHRIAYEQYF
TRBV2	.	CASSGTSSLNTGELFF
TRBV7-9	many	CASSQLPGQGLNEQFF
TRBV7-2	.	CASSLAPGRVYNQPQHF
TRBV18	.	CASSRSAEQYF
TRBV6-5	.	CASSYSEGTGSPLHF